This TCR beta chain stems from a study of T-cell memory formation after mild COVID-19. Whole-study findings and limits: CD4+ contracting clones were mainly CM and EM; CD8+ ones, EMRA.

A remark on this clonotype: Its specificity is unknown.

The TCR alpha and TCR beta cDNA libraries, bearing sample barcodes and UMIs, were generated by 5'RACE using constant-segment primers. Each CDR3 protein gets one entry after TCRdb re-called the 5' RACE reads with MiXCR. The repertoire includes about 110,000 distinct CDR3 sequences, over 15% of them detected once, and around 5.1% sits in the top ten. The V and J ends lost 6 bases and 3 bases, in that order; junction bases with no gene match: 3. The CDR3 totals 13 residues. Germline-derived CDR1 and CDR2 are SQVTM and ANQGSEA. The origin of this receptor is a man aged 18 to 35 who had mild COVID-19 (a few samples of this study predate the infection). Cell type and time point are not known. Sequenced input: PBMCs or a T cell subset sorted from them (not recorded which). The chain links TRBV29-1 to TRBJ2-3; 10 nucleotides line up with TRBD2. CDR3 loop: CSVLLAGTDTQYF. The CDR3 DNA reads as TGCAGCGTGTTACTAGCGGGGACAGATACGCAGTATTTT.